The 29 T cell receptor beta chains in this list originate from one sample, sequenced in a study of shared clonotypes between healthy human individuals. The data were produced by immunoSEQ multiplex PCR, yet TCRdb's version contains in-frame clones alone and is incomplete. The sample carries roughly 850,000 clones, roughly 96% recorded once. Cells designated naive CD8 were CD45RO-negative and were positively selected for CCR7, with terminally differentiated effector memory CD45RA+ cells excluded. Sequences were obtained from naive CD8+ T cells sorted from blood. Source of these receptors: a man aged 30 to 45 in good health.

The chain couples TRBV7-9 to TRBJ2-1, with a possible D match to TRBD2 (6 bases). The CDR3 runs to 17 residues. Germline V gene sequence: CDR1 SEHNR, CDR2 FQNEAQ (reference sequence). V was trimmed by 1 base and J by 2 bases, leaving 15 bases between them. The CDR3 DNA is TGTGCCAGCAGCTTAGAACGTTTGGGGGGACCCTACAATGAGCAGTTCTTC. The encoded protein is CASSLERLGGPYNEQFF.

The sample holds one count of this clone. The chain couples TRBV7-6 to TRBJ2-2; D is unresolved. The V and J ends lost 0 bases and 4 bases respectively, with 6 bases between them. Germline V gene data show CDR1 as SGHVS and CDR2 as FNYEAQ. The CDR3 runs 14 residues. CDR3 loop: CASSLALLTGELFF. The CDR3, as DNA: TGTGCCAGCAGCTTAGCGCTCCTCACCGGGGAGCTGTTTTTT.

V gene TRBV4-1 combines with J gene TRBJ2-7; 10 positions match TRBD1. This CDR3 comprises 15 residues. Trimming took 6 bases from V and 3 from J; bases not matched to a gene: 8. CDR1 and CDR2 from the germline V gene are MGHRA and YSYEKL. The CDR3 reads CASSPGTGVLYEQYF. For the CDR3, the DNA is TGCGCCAGCAGTCCTGGGACAGGGGTCCTCTACGAGCAGTACTTC.

The chain joins TRBV6-4 to TRBJ2-7; D is uncertain. The CDR3 length is 13 residues. Deletions cut 2 bases from V and 0 bases from J, with 5 bases between. Germline-derived CDR1 and CDR2 are MRHNA and SNTAGT. CDR3: CASSDPFSYEQYF. The CDR3 bases are TGTGCCAGCAGTGACCCTTTCTCCTACGAGCAGTACTTC.

The genes are TRBV7-6 and TRBJ2-3; D uncertain. The CDR3 sequence is 14 residues long. The V end was cut by 2 bases, the J end by 5 bases, with 11 bases between. Germline V gene data show CDR1 as SGHVS and CDR2 as FNYEAQ. CDR3 amino acids: CASSLSMGGDTQYF. In DNA form, the CDR3 reads TGTGCCAGCAGCTTATCGATGGGCGGAGATACGCAGTATTTT.

This clone was seen just once. This sequence joins TRBV6-6 and TRBJ2-7; TRBD2 matches 7 bases. CDR1 and CDR2 (germline): MNHNY, SVGAGI (reference sequence). V was pared by 6 bases and J by 4 bases, with 9 bases of the junction left unmatched. CDR3 length: 14 residues. The CDR3 nucleotides read TGTGCCAGCAGGACGGGCGGGAGAGGGTACGAGCAGTACTTC. Translation: CASRTGGRGYEQYF.

V is TRBV15 and J is TRBJ2-7; D possibly corresponds to TRBD2 (6 bases). Trimming stripped 5 bases from V and 4 bases from J, with 15 bases between. The CDR3 covers 14 residues. Per germline, CDR1 LNHNV and CDR2 YYDKDF (reference sequence). CDR3 sequence: CATSSEAGGYEQYF. For the CDR3, the DNA is TGTGCCACCAGCTCCGAAGCTGGAGGGTACGAGCAGTACTTC.

The CDR3 protein is CASSFAPGYSGNTIYF. CDR3 bases: TGTGCCAGCAGCTTCGCCCCGGGGTACTCTGGAAACACCATATATTTT. The chain is built from TRBV11-2 and TRBJ1-3; D remains unclear. This CDR3 is 16 amino acids long. Trimming pared 3 bases from V and 0 bases from J, leaving 12 bases between. Germline V gene data show CDR1 as SGHAT and CDR2 as FQNNGV.

CDR3 nucleotide sequence: TGTGCCAGCAGGGGGACAGCCTCCTACAATGAGCAGTTCTTC. As protein: CASRGTASYNEQFF. This rearrangement joins TRBV28 to TRBJ2-1; 7 bases match TRBD1. Germline values: CDR1 MDHEN, CDR2 SYDVKM. The trim removed 6 bases at V and 0 bases at J, leaving 2 bases unmatched. The CDR3 has 14 amino acids.

The chain couples TRBV4-1 to TRBJ1-5; no reliable D call. The ends were cut back, 4 bases at V and 0 bases at J, with 10 bases in the middle. CDR3 length equals 15 residues. CDR1 is MGHRA, CDR2 YSYEKL, per germline. Here the CDR3 reads CASSPNLGSNQPQHF. As DNA, the CDR3 is TGCGCCAGCAGCCCCAACCTCGGTAGCAATCAGCCCCAGCATTTT.

This clone has just one count. This sample includes further DNA sequences coding for the same CDR3. J is TRBJ2-7 and V is TRBV5-1, with TRBD1 matching over 9 bases. V dropped 4 bases and J dropped 2; count of bases not matched to a gene: 7. Germline V gene lookup returns CDR1 SGHRS and CDR2 YFSETQ. The CDR3 sequence is 15 residues long. CDR3 nucleotide sequence: TGCGCCAGCAGCCTGGGACAGGGTCTACCCTACGAGCAGTACTTC. Translated, it gives CASSLGQGLPYEQYF.

The chain joins TRBV19 to TRBJ2-7, with 10 bases matching TRBD2. The germline CDR1 and CDR2 sequences are LNHDA and SQIVND (reference sequence). V dropped 3 bases and J dropped 1; count of bases not matched to a gene: 6. This CDR3 has 16 residues. The CDR3 loop reads CASSILAGEASYEQYF. The CDR3 coding sequence is TGTGCCAGTAGTATTCTAGCGGGAGAGGCTTCCTACGAGCAGTACTTC.

This chain joins TRBV7-8 and TRBJ1-5; D possibly corresponds to TRBD1 (6 bases). This CDR3 spans 16 amino acids. V shed 5 bases and J shed 0 bases, with 14 bases lying between them. Germline CDR1 is SGHVS and CDR2 is FQNEAQ. CDR3 sequence: CASSLSGGLSNQPQHF. In nucleotides, the CDR3 is TGTGCCAGCAGCCTATCTGGGGGCCTTAGCAATCAGCCCCAGCATTTT. Full variable domain (missing parts from reference TRBV7-8 and TRBJ1-5): GAGVSQSPRYKVAKRGQDVALRCDPISGHVSLFWYQQALGQGPEFLTYFQNEAQLDKSGLPSDRFFAERPEGSVSTLKIQRTQQEDSAVYLCASSLSGGLSNQPQHFGDGTRLSIL.

The rearrangement joins TRBV7-2 to TRBJ2-3; unclear D gene. The germline CDR1 and CDR2 sequences are SGHTA and FQGNSA. V was clipped by 1 base and J by 0 bases, with 20 bases between them. The CDR3 consists of 19 residues. The chain's CDR3 is CASSLDVTAPLSSTDTQYF. In DNA, the CDR3 is TGTGCCAGCAGCTTAGATGTGACTGCGCCTCTATCCAGCACAGATACGCAGTATTTT. Supplemented by reference TRBV7-2 and TRBJ2-3, the full variable domain reads GAGVSQSPSNKVTEKGKDVELRCDPISGHTALYWYRQSLGQGLEFLIYFQGNSAPDKSGLPSDRFSAERTGGSVSTLTIQRTQQEDSAVYLCASSLDVTAPLSSTDTQYFGPGTRLTVL.

This chain uses TRBV10-3 with TRBJ1-5; a weak D match, TRBD1 (5 bases). This CDR3 spans 15 amino acids. Germline V gives CDR1 ENHRY, CDR2 SYGVKD. V was clipped by 8 bases and J by 6 bases, with 20 bases between them. CDR3 residues: CAIGGDRTLSQPQHF. The CDR3 DNA sequence: TGTGCCATCGGGGGGGATCGGACGCTCAGTCAGCCCCAGCATTTT.

The V gene is TRBV9, the J gene TRBJ2-7, with TRBD1 identical over 7 bases. The V gene end was trimmed by 0 bases and the J gene end by 1 base; junction bases not matched to a gene: 4. This CDR3 spans 15 amino acids. The germline gives CDR1 SGDLS, CDR2 YYNGEE. Written as DNA, the CDR3 is TGTGCCAGCAGCGTAGAGGGGGCCGATTCCTACGAGCAGTACTTC. Its translation is CASSVEGADSYEQYF.

The rearrangement uses TRBV7-9 and TRBJ2-7, with D possibly matching TRBD2 (6 bases). Germline values: CDR1 SEHNR, CDR2 FQNEAQ (reference sequence). Trimming removed 5 bases at V and 6 bases at J, with 11 bases between. This CDR3 contains 12 residues. DNA for the CDR3: TGTGCCAGCAGCCGCGGGACTCTCGAGCAGTACTTC. It specifies CASSRGTLEQYF.

This chain connects TRBV6-6 to TRBJ1-1; TRBD1 is a possible D gene (6 bases). The V gene lost 9 bases and the J gene lost 1 base, with 12 bases spanning the gap. This CDR3 is 13 amino acids long. CDR1 is MNHNY and CDR2 is SVGAGI in the germline V gene (reference sequence). This CDR3 is CASQTGPNTEAFF. The CDR3 nucleotides read TGTGCCAGTCAGACAGGACCGAACACTGAAGCTTTCTTT.

The chain links TRBV5-5 to TRBJ1-2; 8 nucleotides agree with TRBD1. After removal of 4 bases from V and 8 bases from J, the junction contained 13 bases not matched to a gene. Per the germline V gene, CDR1 is SGHKS and CDR2 is YYEKEE (reference sequence). This CDR3 comprises 15 residues. DNA of the CDR3: TGTGCCAGCAGCGCAGCCGACAGGGGAGGGCTAGGCTACACCTTC. Protein: CASSAADRGGLGYTF.

This chain connects TRBV5-4 to TRBJ2-7; D is perhaps TRBD1 or TRBD2 (5 bases each). This CDR3 spans 16 amino acids. V dropped 5 bases and J dropped 0 bases, with 18 bases sitting between them. Germline V lookup: CDR1 SGHNT, CDR2 YYREEE (reference sequence). CDR3 nucleotides: TGTGCCAGCAGTCCACCCGGGGCCCCCGGCTCCTACGAGCAGTACTTC. Protein: CASSPPGAPGSYEQYF.

The chain recombines TRBV7-9 with TRBJ1-5; no clear D gene. Per germline, CDR1 SEHNR and CDR2 FQNEAQ (reference sequence). The CDR3 contains 15 residues. Trimming removed 1 base from V and 1 base from J, with 8 bases in between. The CDR3 loop reads CASSLDQVSNQPQHF. CDR3 sequence (DNA): TGTGCCAGCAGCTTAGACCAGGTCAGCAATCAGCCCCAGCATTTT.

Regarding this clone: The sample carries other DNA sequences with the same CDR3. The chain couples TRBV7-9 to TRBJ2-7; no reliable D call. The V and J ends lost 5 bases and 1 base respectively, with 3 bases between them. The CDR3 consists of 11 residues. Germline V CDR1 and CDR2: SEHNR, FQNEAQ (reference sequence). The DNA of the CDR3 is TGTGCCAGCAGCGGATCCTACGAGCAGTACTTC. Its protein is CASSGSYEQYF.

V is TRBV27 and J is TRBJ2-3; D gene uncertain. The CDR3 runs 13 residues. Trimming cost V 3 bases and J 5 bases, with 9 bases left between them. Germline V gene data show CDR1 as MNHEY and CDR2 as SMNVEV (reference sequence). The CDR3: CASSFSWGDTQYF. The CDR3 DNA follows: TGTGCCAGCAGTTTTTCCTGGGGAGATACGCAGTATTTT.

The V gene is TRBV6-6, the J gene TRBJ2-2; no clear D. V shed 2 bases and J shed 4 bases, with 5 bases lying between them. CDR3 length: 13 amino acids. Per germline, CDR1 MNHNY and CDR2 SVGAGI (reference sequence). The chain's CDR3 is CASSYVGTGELFF. The DNA of the CDR3 is TGTGCCAGCAGTTACGTGGGCACCGGGGAGCTGTTTTTT.

The chain carries TRBV21-1 and TRBJ2-7; TRBD2, the D gene given by the table, was not confirmed from the DNA. TRBV21-1 is classified as a pseudogene. The CDR3 has 16 residues. CDR3 DNA sequence: TGTGCCACCCCACCGTGGAGCATACAAAGCTCCTACGAGCAGTACTTC. Amino acid sequence: CATPPWSIQSSYEQYF.

J is TRBJ2-1 and V is TRBV2, with a possible D match to TRBD2 (6 bases). Germline-derived CDR1 and CDR2 are SNHLY and FYNNEI. There are 15 residues in the CDR3. Between the trimmed V and J ends, which lost 9 bases and 0 bases, there was a span of 15 bases. The CDR3 DNA follows: TGTGCCAGTAAGGAGACGGGAGCCTCCTACAATGAGCAGTTCTTC. Its translation is CASKETGASYNEQFF.

This rearrangement joins TRBV20-1 to TRBJ1-1; D not certain. V gave up 2 bases and J gave up 3 bases, with 4 bases separating them. The germline gives CDR1 DFQATT, CDR2 SNEGSKA (reference sequence). This CDR3 has 11 amino acids. DNA for the CDR3: TGCAGTGCTAGACCGGACACTGAAGCTTTCTTT. Translated, it gives CSARPDTEAFF.

The rearrangement links TRBV27 to TRBJ2-1, with 10 bases matching TRBD2. The CDR3 spans 17 residues. The germline V gene has CDR1 MNHEY and CDR2 SMNVEV (reference sequence). Trimming cost V 6 bases and J 4 bases; bases outside gene matches: 12. CDR3 amino acids: CASRPGLALSLYNEQFF. The CDR3 nucleotides are TGTGCCAGCAGACCGGGACTAGCGCTCAGTCTGTACAATGAGCAGTTCTTC.

This chain uses TRBV5-4 with TRBJ2-7; D unresolved. CDR3 length: 15 amino acids. Germline V gene lookup returns CDR1 SGHNT and CDR2 YYREEE (reference sequence). Trimming shortened V by 0 bases and J by 0 bases, and 10 bases separated the two germline ends. CDR3 region: CASSLGASGSYEQYF. Written as DNA, the CDR3 is TGTGCCAGCAGCTTGGGGGCCTCGGGCTCCTACGAGCAGTACTTC.